The entry below describes one T cell receptor beta chain. Germline-derived CDR1 and CDR2 are SGHAT and FQNNGV. V was trimmed by 2 bases and J by 2 bases, leaving 6 bases between them. The CDR3 runs to 13 residues. Reverse transcription of approximately 500 ng total RNA with a constant-region primer produced TCR beta cDNA. Slightly modified ARM-PCR with three nested multiplex PCR rounds yielded TCR beta libraries. Use of TRBV1-TRBV30 forward primers with a C-beta reverse primer characterized the first two PCR rounds, which lasted nine to eleven cycles each. Via MiXCR, TCRdb re-called the multiplex PCR reads, giving one row per CDR3 protein. The sample records 35,000 to 50,000 distinct CDR3 sequences, around 80% being singletons. The data belong to a study of tumor-infiltrating lymphocytes in primary liver carcinoma. Starting material for RNA and DNA co-extraction consisted of roughly 19-31 mg of unsorted bulk tissue.

The clonotype was recovered from a woman in her twenties or thirties with primary liver carcinoma and hepatitis B virus infection. The chain has TRBV11-2 and TRBJ2-5; D gene uncertain. The sequenced sample consisted of tumor-adjacent normal liver tissue. For the CDR3, the DNA is TGTGCCAGCAGCTTATGGCGGCAAGAGACCCAGTACTTC. As protein: CASSLWRQETQYF.